Here is one T cell receptor (beta chain) with its context. This entry comes from a study of T cell changes during pregnancy in multiple sclerosis. Assay used: immunoSEQ multiplex PCR; TCRdb lists only in-frame clones, some missing. Among over 45,000 clones listed, more than 85% were seen once. V was shortened by 2 bases and J by 4 bases, with 15 bases between the two germline ends. Per germline, CDR1 LNHDA and CDR2 SQIVND (reference sequence). The CDR3 has 15 amino acids. This clonotype was obtained from a female donor with multiple sclerosis, enrolled in a pregnancy study. This material consisted of CD8+ T cells from peripheral blood mononuclear cells, taken after pregnancy. V gene TRBV19 combines with J gene TRBJ2-7, with D perhaps matching TRBD2 (6 bases). CDR3 bases: TGTGCCAGTAGTATACAAGGGCGGGGAGGTTACGAGCAGTACTTC. It encodes CASSIQGRGGYEQYF.